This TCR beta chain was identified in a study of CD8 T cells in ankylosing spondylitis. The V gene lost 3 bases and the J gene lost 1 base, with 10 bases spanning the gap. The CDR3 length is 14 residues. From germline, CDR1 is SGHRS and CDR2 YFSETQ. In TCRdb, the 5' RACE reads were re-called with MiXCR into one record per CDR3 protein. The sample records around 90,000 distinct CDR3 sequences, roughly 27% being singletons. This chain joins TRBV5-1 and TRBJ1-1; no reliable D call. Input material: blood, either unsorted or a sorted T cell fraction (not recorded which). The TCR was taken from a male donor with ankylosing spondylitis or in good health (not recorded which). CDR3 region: CASSSDGGNTEAFF. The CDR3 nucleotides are TGCGCCAGCAGCTCGGACGGAGGGAACACTGAAGCTTTCTTT.